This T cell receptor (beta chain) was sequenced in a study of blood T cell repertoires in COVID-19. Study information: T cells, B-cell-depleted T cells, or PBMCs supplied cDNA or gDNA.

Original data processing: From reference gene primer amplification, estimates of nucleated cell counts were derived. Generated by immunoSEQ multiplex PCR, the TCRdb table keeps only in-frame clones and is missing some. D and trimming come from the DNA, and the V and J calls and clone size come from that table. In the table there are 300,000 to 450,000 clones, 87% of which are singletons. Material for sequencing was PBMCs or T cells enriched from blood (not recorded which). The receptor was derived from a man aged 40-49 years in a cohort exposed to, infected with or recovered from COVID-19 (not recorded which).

CDR3 bases: TGCGCCAGCAGCTTGGCCGGGGGGCTTGGCTACACCTTC. Encoded protein: CASSLAGGLGYTF. The V and J genes are TRBV5-1 and TRBJ1-2, with a weak D call TRBD1 (6 bases). V shed 0 bases and J shed 7 bases, with 10 bases lying between them. This CDR3 spans 13 amino acids. The germline V gene has CDR1 SGHRS and CDR2 YFSETQ.